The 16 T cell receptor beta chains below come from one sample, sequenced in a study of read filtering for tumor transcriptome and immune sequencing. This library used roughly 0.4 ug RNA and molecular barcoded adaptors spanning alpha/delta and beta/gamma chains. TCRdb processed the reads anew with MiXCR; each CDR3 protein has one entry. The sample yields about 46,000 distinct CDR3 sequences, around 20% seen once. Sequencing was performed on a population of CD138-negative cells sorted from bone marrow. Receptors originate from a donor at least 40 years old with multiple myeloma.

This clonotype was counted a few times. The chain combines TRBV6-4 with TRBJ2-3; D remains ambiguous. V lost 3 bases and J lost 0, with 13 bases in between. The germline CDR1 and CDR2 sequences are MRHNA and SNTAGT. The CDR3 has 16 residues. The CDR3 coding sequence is TGTGCCAGCAGTGAGGTGCCGGGCACAAGCACAGATACGCAGTATTTT. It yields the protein CASSEVPGTSTDTQYF.

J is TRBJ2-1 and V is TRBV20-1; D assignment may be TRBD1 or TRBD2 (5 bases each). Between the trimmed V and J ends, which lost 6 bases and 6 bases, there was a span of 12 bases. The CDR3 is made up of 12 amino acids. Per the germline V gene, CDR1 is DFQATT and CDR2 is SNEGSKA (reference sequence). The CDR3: CSASSGGNEQFF. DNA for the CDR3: TGCAGTGCCTCTAGTGGGGGCAATGAGCAGTTCTTC.

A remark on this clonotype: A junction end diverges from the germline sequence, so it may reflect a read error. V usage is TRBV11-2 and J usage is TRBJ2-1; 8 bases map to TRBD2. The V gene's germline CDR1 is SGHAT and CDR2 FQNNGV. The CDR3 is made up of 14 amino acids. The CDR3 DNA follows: TGTGCCGGCAGCTTGCGACTAGCGAACAGTGAGCAGTTCTTC. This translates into CAGSLRLANSEQFF.

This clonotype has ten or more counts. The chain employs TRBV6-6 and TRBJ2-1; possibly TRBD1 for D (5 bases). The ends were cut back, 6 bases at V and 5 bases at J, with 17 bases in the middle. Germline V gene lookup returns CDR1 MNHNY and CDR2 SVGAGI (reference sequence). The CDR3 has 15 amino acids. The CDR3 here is CASSQGRWPNNEQFF. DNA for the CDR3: TGTGCCAGCAGCCAGGGAAGGTGGCCCAACAATGAGCAGTTCTTC.

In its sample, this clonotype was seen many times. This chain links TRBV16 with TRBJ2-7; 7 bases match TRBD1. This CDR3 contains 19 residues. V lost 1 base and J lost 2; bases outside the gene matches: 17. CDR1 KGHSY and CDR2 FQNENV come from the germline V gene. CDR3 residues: CASSQLLGTVGYVAYEQYF. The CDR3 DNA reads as TGTGCCAGCAGCCAATTGCTAGGGACAGTGGGATATGTTGCCTACGAGCAGTACTTC. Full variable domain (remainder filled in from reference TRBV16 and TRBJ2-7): GEEVAQTPKHLVRGEGQKAKLYCAPIKGHSYVFWYQQVLKNEFKFLISFQNENVFDETGMPKERFSAKCLPNSPCSLEIQATKLEDSAVYFCASSQLLGTVGYVAYEQYFGPGTRLTVT.

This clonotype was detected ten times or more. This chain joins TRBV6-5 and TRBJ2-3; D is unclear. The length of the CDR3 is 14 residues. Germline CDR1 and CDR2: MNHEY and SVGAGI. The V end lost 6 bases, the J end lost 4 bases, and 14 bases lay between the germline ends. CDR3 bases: TGTGCCAGCAGCCTATCCGACGGAGCAGATACGCAGTATTTT. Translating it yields CASSLSDGADTQYF.

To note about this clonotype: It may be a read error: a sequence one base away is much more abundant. This chain's CDR3 is CASSDPGTGAADTRYF. As DNA, the CDR3 is TGTGCCAGCAGCGACCCCGGGACAGGGGCTGCAGATACGCGGTATTTT. V and J are TRBV9 and TRBJ2-3, with TRBD1 matching 10 bases. Germline V lookup: CDR1 SGDLS, CDR2 YYNGEE. CDR3 length: 16 amino acids.

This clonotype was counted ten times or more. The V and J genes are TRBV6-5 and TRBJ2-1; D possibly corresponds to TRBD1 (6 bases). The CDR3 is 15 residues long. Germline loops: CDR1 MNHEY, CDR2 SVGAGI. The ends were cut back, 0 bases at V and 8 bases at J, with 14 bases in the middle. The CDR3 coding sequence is TGTGCCAGCAGTTACTCGATCTCACAGGGTCATGAGCAGTTCTTC. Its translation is CASSYSISQGHEQFF.

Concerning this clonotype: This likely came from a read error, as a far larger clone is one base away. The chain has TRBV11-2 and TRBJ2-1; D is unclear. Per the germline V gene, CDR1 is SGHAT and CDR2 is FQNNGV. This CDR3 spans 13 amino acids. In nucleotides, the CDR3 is TGTGCCAACAGCTTACCTCCCCACAATGAGCAGTTCTTC. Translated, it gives CANSLPPHNEQFF. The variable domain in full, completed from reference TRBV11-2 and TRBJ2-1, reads EAGVAQSPRYKIIEKRQSVAFWCNPISGHATLYWYQQILGQGPKLLIQFQNNGVVDDSQLPKDRFSAERLKGVDSTLKIQPAKLEDSAVYLCANSLPPHNEQFFGPGTRLTVL.

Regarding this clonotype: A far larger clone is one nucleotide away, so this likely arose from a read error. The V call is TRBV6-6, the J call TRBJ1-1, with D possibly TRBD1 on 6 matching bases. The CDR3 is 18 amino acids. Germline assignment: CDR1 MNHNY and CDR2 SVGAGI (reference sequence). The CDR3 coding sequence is TGTGCCAGCAGTTATATGGGGACACAGGGAAAGTTGAACCCTGAAGCTTTCTTT. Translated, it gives CASSYMGTQGKLNPEAFF.

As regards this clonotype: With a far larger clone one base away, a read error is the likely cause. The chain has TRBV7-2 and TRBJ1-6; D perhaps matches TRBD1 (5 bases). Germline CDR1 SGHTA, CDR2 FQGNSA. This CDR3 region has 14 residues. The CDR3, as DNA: TGTGCCTGCAGCTTGACAGAGAATAATTCACCCCTCCACTTT. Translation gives CACSLTENNSPLHF.

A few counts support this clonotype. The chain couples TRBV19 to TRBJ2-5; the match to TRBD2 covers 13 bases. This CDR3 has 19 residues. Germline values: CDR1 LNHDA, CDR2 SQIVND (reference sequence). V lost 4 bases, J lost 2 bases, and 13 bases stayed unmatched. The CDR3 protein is CASSTGLAGPRNQQETQYF. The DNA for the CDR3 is TGTGCCAGTAGTACGGGACTAGCGGGACCCCGAAACCAACAAGAGACCCAGTACTTC.

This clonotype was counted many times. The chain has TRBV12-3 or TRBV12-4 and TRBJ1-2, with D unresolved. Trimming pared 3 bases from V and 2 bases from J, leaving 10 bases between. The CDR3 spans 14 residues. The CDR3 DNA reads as TGTGCCAGCAGTTTCCCGGACGGGAACTATGGCTACACCTTC. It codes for CASSFPDGNYGYTF.

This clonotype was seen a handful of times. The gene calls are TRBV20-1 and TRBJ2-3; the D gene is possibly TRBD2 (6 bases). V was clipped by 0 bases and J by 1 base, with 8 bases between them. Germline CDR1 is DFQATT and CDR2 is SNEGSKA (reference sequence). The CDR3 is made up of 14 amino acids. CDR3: CSARETGGTDTQYF. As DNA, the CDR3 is TGCAGTGCTAGAGAAACGGGAGGCACAGATACGCAGTATTTT.

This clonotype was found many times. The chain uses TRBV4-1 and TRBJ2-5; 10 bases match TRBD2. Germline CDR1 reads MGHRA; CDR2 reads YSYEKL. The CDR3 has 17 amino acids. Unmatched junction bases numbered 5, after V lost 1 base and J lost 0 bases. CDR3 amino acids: CASSQGNSGGYQETQYF. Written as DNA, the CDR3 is TGCGCCAGCAGCCAAGGGAATAGCGGGGGGTACCAAGAGACCCAGTACTTC.

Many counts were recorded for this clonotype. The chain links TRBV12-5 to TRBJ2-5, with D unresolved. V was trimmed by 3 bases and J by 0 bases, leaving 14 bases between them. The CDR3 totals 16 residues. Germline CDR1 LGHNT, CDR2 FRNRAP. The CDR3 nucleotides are TGTGCTAGTGGTTTCCTCCAACCCCAGTACCAAGAGACCCAGTACTTC. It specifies CASGFLQPQYQETQYF.